Listed below are T cell receptor beta chains from one sample, sequenced in a study of control samples from healthy donors and cancer patients. Clones were read by immunoSEQ multiplex PCR, and TCRdb kept only the in-frame ones, dropping some. The sample lists about 94,000 clones; about nine tenths were seen once. Sample: blood. Receptors originate from a woman younger than 35 in good health. CDR3s include the opening cysteine and the closing phenylalanine or tryptophan.

TRBV5-4	TRBJ1-1	CASRNGREDTEAFF
TRBV5-1	TRBJ2-7	CASSLEAGLRIEQYF
TRBV27	TRBJ2-7	CASSLKASGAREQYF
TRBV2	TRBJ1-2	CASSEAQQGFYGYTF
TRBV9	TRBJ1-4	CASSFQGVVDEKLFF
TRBV7-9	TRBJ2-1	CASSLGLADEQFF
TRBV24-1	TRBJ1-2	CATSVRENYGYTF
TRBV6-5	TRBJ2-3	CASSSGQSTDTQYF
TRBV25-1	TRBJ1-1	CASSESSREAFF
TRBV4-1	TRBJ2-7	CASSQEVGVKYEQYF
TRBV10-2	TRBJ1-6	CASSGLTGRSNSPLHF
TRBV5-1	TRBJ1-2	CASSSPESNYGYTF
TRBV4-2	TRBJ1-1	CASSQEGGQGGIEAFF
TRBV6-1	TRBJ1-2	CASSDYGGSVYGYTF
TRBV6-1	TRBJ1-2	CASSDSENYGYTF
TRBV5-4	TRBJ2-3	CASSSGQLTDTQYF
TRBV19	TRBJ1-1	CASSMGRGAFF
TRBV5-1	TRBJ2-7	CASSSIAGGAYEQYF
TRBV19	TRBJ1-3	CASSTGTLNTIYF
TRBV6-5	TRBJ1-5	CASSPRQGARPQHF
TRBV5-6	TRBJ2-1	CASSLVGRTRFDEQFF
TRBV3-1/TRBV3-2	TRBJ1-1	CASSQDSARRGDTEAFF
TRBV6-4	TRBJ1-6	CASSDSITRYNSPLHF
TRBV7-8	TRBJ2-7	CASTPFGTGLSNEQYF
TRBV13	TRBJ2-7	CASRLNTGTGGYEQYF
TRBV2	TRBJ1-2	CAIKGGDSSYGYTF
TRBV24-1	TRBJ1-2	CATSDSTGLLYGYTF